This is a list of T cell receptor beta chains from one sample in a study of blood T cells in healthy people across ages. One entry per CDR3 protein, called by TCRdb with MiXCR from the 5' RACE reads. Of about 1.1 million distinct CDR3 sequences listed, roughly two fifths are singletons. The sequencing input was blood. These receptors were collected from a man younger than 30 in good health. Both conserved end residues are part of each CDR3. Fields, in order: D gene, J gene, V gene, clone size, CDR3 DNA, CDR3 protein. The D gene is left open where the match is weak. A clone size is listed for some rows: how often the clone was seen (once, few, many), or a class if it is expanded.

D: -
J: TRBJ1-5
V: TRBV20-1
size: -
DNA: TGCAGTGGACGGATTAGCAATCAGCCCCAGCATTTT
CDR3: CSGRISNQPQHF

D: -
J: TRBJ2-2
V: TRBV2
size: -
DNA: TGTGCCAGCAGACTTGACAGCACGACCGGGGAGCTGTTTTTT
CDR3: CASRLDSTTGELFF

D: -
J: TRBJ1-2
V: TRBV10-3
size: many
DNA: TGTGCCATCAGTAATTCCAGGGAGGGCTATGGCTACACCTTC
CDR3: CAISNSREGYGYTF

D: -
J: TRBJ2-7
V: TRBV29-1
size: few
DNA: TGCAGCTGCATGGGGGACCTTAGCTCCTACGAGCAGTACTTC
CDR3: CSCMGDLSSYEQYF

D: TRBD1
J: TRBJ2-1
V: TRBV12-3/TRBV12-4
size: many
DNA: TGTGCCAGCAGTAACCCAGGGGGCGGCTCCTACAATGAGCAGTTCTTC
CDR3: CASSNPGGGSYNEQFF

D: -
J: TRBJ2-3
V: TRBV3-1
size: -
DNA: TGTGCCAGCAGCCTGGACAGTGGGGGGTCAGATACGCAGTATTTT
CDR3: CASSLDSGGSDTQYF

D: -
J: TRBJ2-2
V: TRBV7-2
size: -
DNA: TGTGCCAGCAGCTTTGACCCAAACACCGGGGAGCTGTTTTTT
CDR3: CASSFDPNTGELFF

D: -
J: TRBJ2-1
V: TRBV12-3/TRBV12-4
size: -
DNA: TGTGCCAGCAGTTTTACAGGCTTTTGGAGGGAGACCCAGTTCTTC
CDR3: CASSFTGFWRETQFF

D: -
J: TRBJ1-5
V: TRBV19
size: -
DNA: TGTGCCAGTAGTATAACAGGGATAGGTCAGCCCCAGCATTTT
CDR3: CASSITGIGQPQHF

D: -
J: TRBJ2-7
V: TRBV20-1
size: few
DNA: TGCAGTGCTAGTCCGTTGAGCTCCTACGAGCAGTACTTC
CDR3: CSASPLSSYEQYF

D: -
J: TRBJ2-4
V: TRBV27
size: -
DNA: TGTGCCAGCAGTTTACGCGCAGGACTAGCCAAAAACATTCAGTACTTC
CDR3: CASSLRAGLAKNIQYF

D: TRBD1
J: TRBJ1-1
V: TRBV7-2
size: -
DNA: TGTGCCAGCAGCTTAGCGACAGGGTTTGAAGCTTTCTTT
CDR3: CASSLATGFEAFF

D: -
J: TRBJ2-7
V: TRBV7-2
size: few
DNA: TGTGCCAGCAGCTCAGGGGTGGCGGCCAGTGAGCAGTACTTC
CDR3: CASSSGVAASEQYF

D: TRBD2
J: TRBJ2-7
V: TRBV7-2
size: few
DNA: TGTGCCAGCAGCTTAGGGGGGGGAGGCAGAACAACCCCCTACGAGCAGTACTTC
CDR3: CASSLGGGGRTTPYEQYF

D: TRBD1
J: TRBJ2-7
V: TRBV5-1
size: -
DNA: TGCGCCAGCAGCTTGGATCACAGGGGGCCCTACGAGCAGTACTTC
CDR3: CASSLDHRGPYEQYF

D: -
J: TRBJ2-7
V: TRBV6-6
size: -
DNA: TGTGCCAGCAGCCCCGGACGGAACTACGAGCAGTACTTC
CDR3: CASSPGRNYEQYF

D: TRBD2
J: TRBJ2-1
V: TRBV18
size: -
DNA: TGTGCCAGCTCACCGGGGAGCGGGACCCTGCCGGATGAGCAGTTCTTC
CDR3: CASSPGSGTLPDEQFF

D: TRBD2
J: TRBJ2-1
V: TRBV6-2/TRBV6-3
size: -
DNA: TGTGCCAGCAGTTACTCGGGCGGGGGGCTTAGGAATGAGCAGTTCTTC
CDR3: CASSYSGGGLRNEQFF

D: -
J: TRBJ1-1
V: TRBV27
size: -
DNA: TGTGCCAGCAGTTTACAGGGGAGGGGGTTCTTTAACACTGAAGCTTTCTTT
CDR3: CASSLQGRGFFNTEAFF

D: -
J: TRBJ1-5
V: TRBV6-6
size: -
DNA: TGTGCCAGCAGTTGTACAGTGTATAGCAATCAGCCCCAGCATTTT
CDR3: CASSCTVYSNQPQHF

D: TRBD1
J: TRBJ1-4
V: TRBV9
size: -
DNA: TGTGCCAGCAGCGTAGGAGTGGGAGGGGGCACTAATGAAAAACTGTTTTTT
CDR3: CASSVGVGGGTNEKLFF

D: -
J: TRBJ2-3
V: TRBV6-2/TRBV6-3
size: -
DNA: TGTGCCAGCAGTTACTCGCCGGGCGACACTAGCACAGATACGCAGTATTTT
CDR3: CASSYSPGDTSTDTQYF

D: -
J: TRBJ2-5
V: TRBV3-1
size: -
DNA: TGTGCCAGCAACCTTGACGATAGCGGCCTCCAAGAGACCCAGTACTTC
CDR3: CASNLDDSGLQETQYF

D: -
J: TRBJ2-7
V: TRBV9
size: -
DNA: TGTGCCAGCAGCCCAGAGAACAGGAGAGCCGACGAGCAGTACTTC
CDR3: CASSPENRRADEQYF

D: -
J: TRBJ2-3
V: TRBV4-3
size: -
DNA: TGCGCCAGCAGCCAAGTTCTGGGGACAGATACGCAGTATTTT
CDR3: CASSQVLGTDTQYF

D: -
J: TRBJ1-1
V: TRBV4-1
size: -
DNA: TGCGCCAGCAGCCAAGGGCCTAGAGTCGAAGCTTTCTTT
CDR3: CASSQGPRVEAFF

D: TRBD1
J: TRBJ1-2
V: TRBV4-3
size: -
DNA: TGCGCCAGCAGCCAAGATCAGGGACAGGCCTATGGCTACACCTTC
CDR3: CASSQDQGQAYGYTF

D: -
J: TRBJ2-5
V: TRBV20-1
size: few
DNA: TGCAGTGCCCCAAGCTCCGCGTACCAAGAGACCCAGTACTTC
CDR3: CSAPSSAYQETQYF

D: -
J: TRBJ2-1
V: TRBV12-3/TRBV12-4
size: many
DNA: TGTGCCAGCAGCTCGAAGGGGTACGGGGGAGGTGAGCAGTTCTTC
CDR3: CASSSKGYGGGEQFF

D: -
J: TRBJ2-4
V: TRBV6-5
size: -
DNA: TGTGCCAGCAGCGGGGGTTTAGCCAAAAGCATTCAGTACTTC
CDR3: CASSGGLAKSIQYF

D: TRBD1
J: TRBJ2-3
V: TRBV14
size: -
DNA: TGTGCCAGCAGCCATGACCCGAAAATCGGACAGGGTGTCCAGTATTTT
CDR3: CASSHDPKIGQGVQYF

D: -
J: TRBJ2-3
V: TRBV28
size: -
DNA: TGTGCCAGCAGTTCCGGACCTGACACAGATACGCAGTATTTT
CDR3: CASSSGPDTDTQYF

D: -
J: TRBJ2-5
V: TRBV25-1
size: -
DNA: TGTGCCAGCACATCAGAGGCAAGTTGGCAAGAGACCCAGTACTTC
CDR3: CASTSEASWQETQYF

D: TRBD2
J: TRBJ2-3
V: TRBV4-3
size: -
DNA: TGCGCCAACAGCCCCGGGACTAGCGCCTTCACAGATACGCAGTATTTT
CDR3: CANSPGTSAFTDTQYF

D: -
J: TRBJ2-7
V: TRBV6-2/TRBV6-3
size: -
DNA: TGTGCCAGCAGTTACGGTGACCAGGGCTACGAGCAGTACTTC
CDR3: CASSYGDQGYEQYF

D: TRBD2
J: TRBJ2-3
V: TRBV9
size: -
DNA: TGTGCCAGCTCCCAGCGGGGGGCCGATGGGGATACGCAGTATTTT
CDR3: CASSQRGADGDTQYF

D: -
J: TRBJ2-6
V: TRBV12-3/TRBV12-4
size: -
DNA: TGTGCCAGCAGGTCTGGGGCCGGACAGTTTGACCTCTCTGGGACCAACGTCCTGACTTTC
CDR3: CASRSGAGQFDLSGTNVLTF

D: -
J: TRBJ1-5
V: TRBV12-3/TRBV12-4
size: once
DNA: TGCGCCAGCAGCTACACAGGGTATAGCAATCAGCCCCAGCATTTT
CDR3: CASSYTGYSNQPQHF

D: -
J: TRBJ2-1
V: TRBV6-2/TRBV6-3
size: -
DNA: TGTGCCAGCAGTTACTCATGGTGGGGACCCAATAATTACAATGAGCAGTTCTTC
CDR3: CASSYSWWGPNNYNEQFF

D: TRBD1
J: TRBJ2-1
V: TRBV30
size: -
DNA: TGTGCCTGGAGTGCCCGGGACAGGGCGCTCAATGAGCAGTTCTTC
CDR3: CAWSARDRALNEQFF

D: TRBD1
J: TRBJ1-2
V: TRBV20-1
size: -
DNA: TGCAGTGCCACGACAGGGGCTAACTATGGCTACACCTTC
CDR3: CSATTGANYGYTF

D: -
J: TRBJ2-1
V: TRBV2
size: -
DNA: TGTGCCAGCAGAAAAGGAGTGGGGGTTAATGAGCAGTTCTTC
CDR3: CASRKGVGVNEQFF

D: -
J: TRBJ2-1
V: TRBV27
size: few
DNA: TGTGCCAGCAGGCTTACAGTAGGTAAAAACAATGAGCAGTTCTTC
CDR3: CASRLTVGKNNEQFF

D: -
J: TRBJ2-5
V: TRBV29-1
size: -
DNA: TGCAGCGCGGAAACGGGGGAGACCCAGTACTTC
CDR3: CSAETGETQYF

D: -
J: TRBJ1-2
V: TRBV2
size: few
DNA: TGTGCCAGCAGCGTAAGGGCCCATGGCTACACCTTC
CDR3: CASSVRAHGYTF

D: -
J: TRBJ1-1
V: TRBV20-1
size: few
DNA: TGCAGCGCTTTGGGAATCCCTGAAGCTTTCTTT
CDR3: CSALGIPEAFF

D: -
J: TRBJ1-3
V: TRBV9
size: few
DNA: TGTGCCAGCAGCGTAGGGAGCTCTGGAAACACCATATATTTT
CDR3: CASSVGSSGNTIYF

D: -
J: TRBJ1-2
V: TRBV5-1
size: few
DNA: TGCGCCAGCAGCCCTTCGGGGCAGGGGTTGGGGTATGGCTACACCTTC
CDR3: CASSPSGQGLGYGYTF

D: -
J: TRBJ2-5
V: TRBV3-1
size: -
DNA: TGTGCCAGCAGCCAAGATAGGGCGCAAGGGACCCAGTACTTC
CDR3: CASSQDRAQGTQYF

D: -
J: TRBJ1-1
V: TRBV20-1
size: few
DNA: TGCAGTGCTAGAGATCCCCGCAGGGGAGAAGCTTTCTTT
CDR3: CSARDPRRGEAFF

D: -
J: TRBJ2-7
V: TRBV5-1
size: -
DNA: TGCGCCAGCAGCCAAGACGTAGGGCTGCTTAGCTCCTACAATGAGCAGTACTTC
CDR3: CASSQDVGLLSSYNEQYF

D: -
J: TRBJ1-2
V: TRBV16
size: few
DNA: TGTGCCAGCAGCCTGCGACCAGAGAACACCTTC
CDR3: CASSLRPENTF

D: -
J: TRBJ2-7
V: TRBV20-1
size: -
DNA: TGCAGTGCTAGAGATACAGGGAGCTCCTACAATGAGCAGTACTTC
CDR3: CSARDTGSSYNEQYF

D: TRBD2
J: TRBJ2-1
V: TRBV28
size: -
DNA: TGTGCCAGCAGAAACCTAGCGGGGGGTAACAATGAGCAGTTCTTC
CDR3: CASRNLAGGNNEQFF